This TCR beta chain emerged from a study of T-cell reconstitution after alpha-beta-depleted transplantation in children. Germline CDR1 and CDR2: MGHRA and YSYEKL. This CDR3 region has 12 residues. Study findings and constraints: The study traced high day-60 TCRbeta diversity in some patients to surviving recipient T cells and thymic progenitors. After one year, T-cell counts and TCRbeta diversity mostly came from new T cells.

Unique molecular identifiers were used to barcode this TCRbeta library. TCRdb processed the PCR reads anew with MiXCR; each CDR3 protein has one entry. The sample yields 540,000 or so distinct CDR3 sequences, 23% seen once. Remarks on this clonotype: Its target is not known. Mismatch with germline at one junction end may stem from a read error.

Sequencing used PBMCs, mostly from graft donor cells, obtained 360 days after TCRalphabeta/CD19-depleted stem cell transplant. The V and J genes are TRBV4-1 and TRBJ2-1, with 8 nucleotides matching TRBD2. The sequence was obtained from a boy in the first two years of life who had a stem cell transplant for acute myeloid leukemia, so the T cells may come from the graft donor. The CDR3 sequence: CATSGGTNEQFF. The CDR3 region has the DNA TGCGCCACCAGCGGGGGTACAAATGAGCAGTTCTTC.